This passage covers 30 T cell receptor beta chains from one sample sequenced in a study of cytomegalovirus exposure and HLA in healthy donors. Use of 60 Vbeta and 13 Jbeta primers characterized the PCR. Profiling relied on immunoSEQ multiplex PCR, and the TCRdb table lists in-frame clones only, not all of them. The data hold some 130,000 clones, with roughly 85% observed a single time. The sequenced sample consisted of PBMCs. The receptors here all came from a man between 35 and 55 years old in good health and CMV-seropositive.

The chain combines TRBV28 with TRBJ2-3; a weak D match, TRBD1 (5 bases). V dropped 5 bases and J dropped 3 bases, with 9 bases sitting between them. The CDR3 covers 13 residues. Germline-derived CDR1 and CDR2 are MDHEN and SYDVKM. CDR3 residues: CASSPRQTDTQYF. The CDR3 nucleotides are TGTGCCAGCAGTCCCAGACAGACAGATACGCAGTATTTT.

The chain's CDR3 is CASSLVRGHYGYTF. The DNA for the CDR3 is TGTGCCAGCAGCTTAGTTCGGGGTCATTATGGCTACACCTTC. V usage is TRBV11-2 and J usage is TRBJ1-2; no clear D gene. CDR1 and CDR2 from the germline V gene are SGHAT and FQNNGV. Trimming stripped 1 base from V and 5 bases from J, with 11 bases between. The length of the CDR3 is 14 residues.

This sequence joins TRBV23-1 and TRBJ2-5; D is possibly TRBD1 (6 bases). TRBV23-1 counts as an open reading frame of uncertain function. The CDR3 is made up of 19 amino acids. The V and J ends lost 1 base and 4 bases respectively, with 25 bases between them. CDR3 residues: CASSQYPLLGQPFRETQYF. In nucleotides, the CDR3 is TGCGCCAGCAGTCAATACCCCCTTCTCGGACAGCCATTTCGAGAGACCCAGTACTTC.

V usage is TRBV9 and J usage is TRBJ2-1; no clear D. CDR1 and CDR2 from the germline V gene are SGDLS and YYNGEE. Trimming pared 3 bases from V and 0 bases from J, leaving 10 bases between. This CDR3 is built from 15 residues. Here the CDR3 reads CASSGLGSSYNEQFF. CDR3 nucleotides: TGTGCCAGCAGCGGCCTTGGTAGCTCCTACAATGAGCAGTTCTTC.

The rearrangement joins TRBV25-1 to TRBJ2-1, with 14 bases identical to TRBD2. CDR1 is MGHDK and CDR2 is SYGVNS in the germline V gene. This CDR3 is built from 14 residues. V was clipped by 11 bases and J by 9 bases; unmatched bases: 9. The CDR3 nucleotides read TGTGCCTCCGCGAAAGGGACTAGCGGGAGTGAGCAGTTCTTC. Protein sequence: CASAKGTSGSEQFF.

The chain joins TRBV30 to TRBJ2-5; TRBD1 aligns across 7 bases. Germline assignment: CDR1 GTSNPN and CDR2 SVGIG (reference sequence). The ends lost 4 bases at V and 4 bases at J; junction bases unmatched: 18. This CDR3 has 17 residues. For the CDR3, the DNA is TGTGCCTGGATCGCCCTTACCGACAGGGCGTACGGAGAGACCCAGTACTTC. Amino acid sequence: CAWIALTDRAYGETQYF. The full variable domain, completed using reference TRBV30 and TRBJ2-5, is SQTIHQWPATLVQPVGSPLSLECTVEGTSNPNLYWYRQAAGRGLQLLFYSVGIGQISSEVPQNLSASRPQDRQFILSSKKLLLSDSGFYLCAWIALTDRAYGETQYFGPGTRLLVL.

A single count supports this clone. The chain uses TRBV5-4 and TRBJ1-1, with D unresolved. CDR1 is SGHNT, CDR2 YYREEE, per germline (reference sequence). Between the trimmed V and J ends, which lost 0 bases and 0 bases, there was a span of 12 bases. CDR3 length: 16 amino acids. The CDR3 region has the DNA TGTGCCAGCAGCTTGGAAGGACTGAGCATGAACACTGAAGCTTTCTTT. Amino acid sequence: CASSLEGLSMNTEAFF.

V is TRBV27 and J is TRBJ2-7; 12 bases align to TRBD1. Germline V lookup: CDR1 MNHEY, CDR2 SMNVEV (reference sequence). This CDR3 is 14 amino acids long. J lost 7 bases, V lost 2 bases, and 3 bases had no gene match. The CDR3 DNA sequence: TGTGCCAGCAGTTTAAGGGACAGGGGGCGGGAGCAGTACTTC. This gives the protein CASSLRDRGREQYF.

V and J are TRBV7-9 and TRBJ2-1, with a weak D call TRBD1 (5 bases). This CDR3 has 13 residues. Germline V gene data show CDR1 as SEHNR and CDR2 as FQNEAQ (reference sequence). Deletions cut 5 bases from V and 5 bases from J, with 10 bases between. Here the CDR3 reads CASSPSRDNEQFF. The CDR3 DNA follows: TGTGCCAGCAGCCCCTCCAGGGACAATGAGCAGTTCTTC.

The chain couples TRBV6-5 to TRBJ1-6, with TRBD1 matching 7 bases. In germline, CDR1 is MNHEY, CDR2 SVGAGI. This CDR3 has 15 residues. Trimming removed 6 bases from V and 9 bases from J; junction bases left unmatched: 11. The CDR3 protein is CASRTRDSLLSPLHF. CDR3 nucleotide sequence: TGTGCCAGCAGAACTAGGGACAGCTTGCTTTCACCCCTCCACTTT.

The chain links TRBV6-5 to TRBJ1-4, with D hard to call. Germline CDR1 reads MNHEY; CDR2 reads SVGAGI. CDR3 length equals 11 residues. Between the trimmed V and J ends, which lost 9 bases and 8 bases, there was a span of 10 bases. The CDR3 nucleotides read TGTGCCAGTAGCTCGGGGGAAAAACTGTTTTTT. Its protein is CASSSGEKLFF.

J is TRBJ2-2 and V is TRBV30; weak D call: TRBD1 (6 bases). This CDR3 is 14 amino acids long. Trimming removed 6 bases at V and 4 bases at J, with 15 bases between. CDR1 GTSNPN and CDR2 SVGIG come from the germline V gene (reference sequence). CDR3 residues: CACPRGTSTGELFF. As DNA, the CDR3 is TGTGCCTGCCCTAGAGGGACATCCACCGGGGAGCTGTTTTTT.

The rearrangement links TRBV11-3 to TRBJ2-1; D call uncertain. Germline V gives CDR1 SGHNT, CDR2 YENEEA. V lost 0 bases to trimming and J lost 7 bases, with 10 bases between them. The CDR3 length is 14 residues. The CDR3 nucleotides read TGTGCCAGCAGCTTAGACCCGTCCCGGAATGAGCAGTTCTTC. Translating gives CASSLDPSRNEQFF.

The chain joins TRBV30 to TRBJ2-7; 7 bases fit TRBD2. V was pared by 0 bases and J by 0 bases, with 5 bases of the junction left unmatched. The germline CDR1 and CDR2 sequences are GTSNPN and SVGIG (reference sequence). CDR3 size: 15 residues. In nucleotides, the CDR3 is TGTGCCTGGAGTGTTTTTGGCGGGAGCTCCTACGAGCAGTACTTC. Translation: CAWSVFGGSSYEQYF. The full variable domain, its missing parts supplied by reference TRBV30 and TRBJ2-7, is SQTIHQWPATLVQPVGSPLSLECTVEGTSNPNLYWYRQAAGRGLQLLFYSVGIGQISSEVPQNLSASRPQDRQFILSSKKLLLSDSGFYLCAWSVFGGSSYEQYFGPGTRLTVT.

This sequence joins TRBV15 and TRBJ2-2; TRBD2 matches at 9 bases. Germline assignment: CDR1 LNHNV and CDR2 YYDKDF (reference sequence). The J segment lost 2 bases and the V segment lost 5 bases, leaving 6 bases of the junction unmatched. This CDR3 has 16 residues. The CDR3 sequence is CATSARLAANTGELFF. The CDR3 coding sequence is TGTGCCACCAGCGCACGACTAGCGGCAAACACCGGGGAGCTGTTTTTT.

V gene TRBV6-5 combines with J gene TRBJ1-5; TRBD1 agrees at 7 bases. V was pared by 4 bases and J by 4 bases, with 10 bases of the junction left unmatched. The CDR3 is 16 residues long. Germline V gene lookup returns CDR1 MNHEY and CDR2 SVGAGI. The CDR3 coding sequence is TGTGCCAGCAGTTTGACAGGGCCCACCCCTAATCAGCCCCAGCATTTT. Its protein product is CASSLTGPTPNQPQHF.

The chain joins TRBV6-4 to TRBJ1-5; 7 bases line up with TRBD1. The germline V gene has CDR1 MRHNA and CDR2 SNTAGT. This CDR3 is 15 amino acids long. The trim removed 4 bases at V and 1 base at J, leaving 4 bases unmatched. CDR3 loop: CASSAPTGSNQPQHF. DNA of the CDR3: TGTGCCAGCAGTGCCCCGACAGGGAGCAATCAGCCCCAGCATTTT.

This rearrangement joins TRBV19 to TRBJ2-3; maybe TRBD1 (5 bases). The germline gives CDR1 LNHDA, CDR2 SQIVND (reference sequence). This CDR3 has 14 amino acids. V was shortened by 4 bases and J by 3 bases, with 11 bases between the two germline ends. The CDR3: CASSRGLQTDTQYF. The CDR3 region has the DNA TGTGCCAGTAGTAGGGGCCTCCAGACAGATACGCAGTATTTT.

The chain couples TRBV5-4 to TRBJ2-7; D is perhaps TRBD2 (6 bases). Germline CDR1 reads SGHNT; CDR2 reads YYREEE (reference sequence). This CDR3 region has 14 residues. V was pared by 5 bases and J by 3 bases, with 15 bases between. The CDR3 region is CASSRPGLFYEQYF. The CDR3 nucleotides read TGTGCCAGCAGTCGTCCTGGACTATTCTACGAGCAGTACTTC. Full variable domain (remainder filled in from reference TRBV5-4 and TRBJ2-7): ETGVTQSPTHLIKTRGQQVTLRCSSQSGHNTVSWYQQALGQGPQFIFQYYREEENGRGNFPPRFSGLQFPNYSSELNVNALELDDSALYLCASSRPGLFYEQYFGPGTRLTVT.

This clone was found many times. The junction does not match germline at one end; this may be a read error. This CDR3 is also generated by other DNA sequences in the sample. The chain has TRBV5-1 and TRBJ2-7, with D possibly being TRBD2 (5 bases). There are 12 residues in the CDR3. CDR1 and CDR2 from the germline V gene are SGHRS and YFSETQ. The CDR3 reads CASSLASGEQYF. The CDR3 DNA reads as TGTGCCAGCAGCTTGGCCAGCGGCGAGCAGTACTTC.

The genes are TRBV7-9 and TRBJ2-7, with 14 bases aligning to TRBD2. Germline CDR1 and CDR2: SEHNR and FQNEAQ (reference sequence). CDR3 length: 15 residues. V dropped 5 bases and J dropped 6; count of bases not matched to a gene: 6. CDR3 DNA: TGTGCCAGCAGCCAACCGGGACTAGCGGGAGCCGAGCAGTACTTC. Encoded protein: CASSQPGLAGAEQYF.

This clone was observed a single time. One junction end disagrees with the germline gene, perhaps due to a read error. This rearrangement joins TRBV18 to TRBJ2-7; the match to TRBD2 covers 9 bases. The CDR3 length is 14 residues. Germline-derived CDR1 and CDR2 are KGHSH and LQKENI. The CDR3 DNA reads as TGTGCCAGCCCACCGGGACTAGCAAGAAACGAGCAGTACTTC. Its protein product is CASPPGLARNEQYF.

About this clone: Other nucleotide sequences in the sample specify the same CDR3. The V gene is TRBV28, the J gene TRBJ2-7; D not resolved. The V gene's germline CDR1 is MDHEN and CDR2 SYDVKM. Trimming pared 5 bases from V and 4 bases from J, leaving 6 bases between. The CDR3 runs 11 residues. The CDR3: CASSPGYEQYF. CDR3 nucleotide sequence: TGTGCCAGCAGTCCGGGTTACGAGCAGTACTTC.

The V call is TRBV7-9, the J call TRBJ2-7; 12 nucleotides agree with TRBD2. Trimming cost V 5 bases and J 1 base; bases outside gene matches: 3. CDR3 size: 15 residues. Germline V lookup: CDR1 SEHNR, CDR2 FQNEAQ (reference sequence). CDR3 sequence reads: CASSETSGSSYEQYF. The CDR3 bases are TGTGCCAGCAGCGAGACTAGCGGGAGTTCCTACGAGCAGTACTTC.

On this clone itself: The junction does not match germline at one end; this may be a read error. This CDR3 is CSSSFFTRDEQYF. Written as DNA, the CDR3 is TGTTCCAGCAGCTTTTTTACTAGGGACGAGCAGTACTTC. This chain joins TRBV7-9 and TRBJ2-7; TRBD2 is a possible D gene (5 bases). Germline CDR1 reads SEHNR; CDR2 reads FQNEAQ (reference sequence). The CDR3 extends over 13 amino acids.

This clone was detected only a few times. This chain links TRBV7-2 with TRBJ2-5, with TRBD2 identical over 14 bases. This CDR3 region has 17 residues. V was pared by 5 bases and J by 1 base, with 6 bases of the junction left unmatched. Germline V gene lookup returns CDR1 SGHTA and CDR2 FQGNSA. For the CDR3, the DNA is TGTGCCAGCAGCCTCGGACTAGCGGGAGGTGGCCAAGAGACCCAGTACTTC. It codes for CASSLGLAGGGQETQYF.

A few counts support this clone. The chain uses TRBV30 and TRBJ2-6, with a weak D call TRBD1 (6 bases). Between the trimmed V and J ends, which lost 0 bases and 0 bases, there was a span of 15 bases. This CDR3 is 18 amino acids long. The germline gives CDR1 GTSNPN, CDR2 SVGIG (reference sequence). This chain's CDR3 is CAWSVLETGYSGANVLTF. CDR3 nucleotides: TGTGCCTGGAGTGTACTCGAGACAGGATACTCTGGGGCCAACGTCCTGACTTTC.

The CDR3 here is CASSLQRVSAEAFF. The CDR3 DNA sequence: TGTGCCAGCAGCTTACAGAGGGTATCGGCTGAAGCTTTCTTT. V usage is TRBV7-9 and J usage is TRBJ1-1; D unresolved. The CDR3 spans 14 residues. The ends were cut back, 2 bases at V and 6 bases at J, with 13 bases in the middle. Germline lookup yields CDR1 SEHNR and CDR2 FQNEAQ (reference sequence).

This chain uses TRBV9 with TRBJ1-2, with a possible D match to TRBD1 (6 bases). Trimming removed 6 bases at V and 2 bases at J, with 14 bases between. In germline, CDR1 is SGDLS, CDR2 YYNGEE. The CDR3 runs 14 residues. CDR3: CASTLRQENYGYTF. The CDR3 DNA is TGTGCCAGCACCCTAAGACAGGAAAACTATGGCTACACCTTC.

The chain uses TRBV2 and TRBJ1-6, with 8 bases identical to TRBD1. Germline lookup yields CDR1 SNHLY and CDR2 FYNNEI. V trimming: 5 bases; J trimming: 5 bases; junction bases outside the gene matches: 5. This CDR3 spans 15 amino acids. In nucleotides, the CDR3 is TGTGCCAGCAGTTTGGACAGGGCGGATAATTCACCCCTCCACTTT. Its protein product is CASSLDRADNSPLHF.